Each of the 25 T cell receptor beta chains below was sequenced from the same sample in a study of T cell responses to AZD1222 COVID-19 vaccine. Assay: immunoSEQ multiplex PCR; the TCRdb copy retains only in-frame clones and omits some. The sample shows roughly 180,000 clones, about nine tenths of them seen only once. The sequencing used peripheral blood, collected on day 0 of AZD1222 vaccination. The receptor source for this set is an adult in good health.

The rearrangement links TRBV30 to TRBJ1-1; D is unresolved. V was pared by 2 bases and J by 7 bases, with 8 bases between. The length of the CDR3 is 11 residues. The germline V gene encodes CDR1 GTSNPN and CDR2 SVGIG (reference sequence). The CDR3 region is CAWSLVREAFF. The CDR3 DNA is TGTGCCTGGAGTTTAGTACGTGAAGCTTTCTTT.

In this sample, this clone turned up a few times. The rearrangement links TRBV3-1 (or the pseudogene TRBV3-2) to TRBJ1-1, with D perhaps matching TRBD1 (6 bases). The CDR3 sequence is 17 residues long. CDR1 is LGHDT, CDR2 YNNKEL, per germline (reference sequence). V shed 2 bases and J shed 5 bases, with 21 bases lying between them. The CDR3 protein is CASSQPQGNRLNTEAFF. The CDR3 nucleotides read TGTGCCAGCAGCCAACCCCAGGGGAACAGGTTAAATACTGAAGCTTTCTTT.

This clone was detected a few times. V gene TRBV9 combines with J gene TRBJ1-5, with 7 bases lining up with TRBD1. Per germline, CDR1 SGDLS and CDR2 YYNGEE. Trimming cost V 3 bases and J 4 bases; bases outside gene matches: 4. There are 14 residues in the CDR3. The CDR3 protein is CASSGGQANQPQHF. The CDR3 region has the DNA TGTGCCAGCAGCGGAGGACAGGCAAATCAGCCCCAGCATTTT.

This clone appeared many times. V gene TRBV14 combines with J gene TRBJ2-1, with D possibly called TRBD1 or TRBD2 (5 bases each). Trimming took off 1 base at V and 4 bases at J, with 17 bases between the two ends. The germline V gene encodes CDR1 SGHDN and CDR2 FVKESK. The CDR3 has 17 residues. The CDR3 DNA reads TGTGCCAGCAGCCAAGCCTTTGGGGGTGGCCTGTACAATGAGCAGTTCTTC. It is translated as CASSQAFGGGLYNEQFF.

The chain uses TRBV7-9 and TRBJ1-2; the D is unclear. The length of the CDR3 is 14 residues. V gave up 1 base and J gave up 0 bases, with 6 bases separating them. Per germline, CDR1 SEHNR and CDR2 FQNEAQ (reference sequence). CDR3 bases: TGTGCCAGCAGCTTAGAAACGGCTAACTATGGCTACACCTTC. It specifies CASSLETANYGYTF. Using reference TRBV7-9 and TRBJ1-2 for the parts outside the CDR3, the full variable domain is DTGVSQNPRHKITKRGQNVTFRCDPISEHNRLYWYRQTLGQGPEFLTYFQNEAQLEKSRLLSDRFSAERPKGSFSTLEIQRTEQGDSAMYLCASSLETANYGYTFGSGTRLTVV.

The chain has TRBV9 and TRBJ1-1; TRBD1 matches at 9 bases. Germline CDR1 reads SGDLS; CDR2 reads YYNGEE. The CDR3 loop spans 14 amino acids. The J segment lost 6 bases and the V segment lost 0 bases, leaving 3 bases of the junction unmatched. This chain's CDR3 is CASSVDGTGPEAFF. In DNA, the CDR3 is TGTGCCAGCAGCGTAGACGGGACAGGGCCTGAAGCTTTCTTT.

The chain couples TRBV4-2 to TRBJ2-1, with D perhaps matching TRBD2 (7 bases). Looked up from germline, CDR1 is LGHNA and CDR2 is YNFKEQ. The CDR3 spans 15 residues. V lost 4 bases and J lost 4, with 14 bases in between. The CDR3 region is CASSPRGAQYNEQFF. In DNA form, the CDR3 reads TGTGCCAGCAGCCCCCGGGGGGCGCAGTACAATGAGCAGTTCTTC.

This chain connects TRBV27 to TRBJ1-5; D ambiguous. V lost 6 bases and J lost 7, with 13 bases in between. CDR3 length: 13 amino acids. From germline, CDR1 is MNHEY and CDR2 SMNVEV (reference sequence). In DNA, the CDR3 is TGTGCCAGCAGCTTCGGACGGTTCCAGCCCCAGCATTTT. Amino acids: CASSFGRFQPQHF.

The rearrangement links TRBV7-2 to TRBJ2-7; 7 bases map to TRBD1. Germline assignment: CDR1 SGHTA and CDR2 FQGNSA. V trimming: 3 bases; J trimming: 7 bases; junction bases outside the gene matches: 9. This CDR3 spans 14 amino acids. CDR3 in amino acids: CASSLPPGQPEQYF. CDR3 DNA sequence: TGTGCCAGCAGCTTGCCTCCGGGACAGCCAGAGCAGTACTTC.

The chain joins TRBV5-1 to TRBJ1-6; TRBD1 agrees at 11 bases. V gave up 4 bases and J gave up 10 bases; unmatched junction bases: 4. Germline assignment: CDR1 SGHRS and CDR2 YFSETQ. The CDR3 is 14 residues long. The CDR3 sequence: CASSRTGGESPLHF. CDR3 bases: TGCGCCAGCAGCCGGACAGGGGGCGAATCACCCCTCCACTTT.

This rearrangement joins TRBV19 to TRBJ1-5; 8 nucleotides agree with TRBD1. Germline lookup yields CDR1 LNHDA and CDR2 SQIVND (reference sequence). The CDR3 runs 18 residues. V was clipped by 4 bases and J by 0 bases; unmatched bases: 11. CDR3 residues: CASSTVGSTGDSNQPQHF. For the CDR3, the DNA is TGTGCCAGTAGTACAGTAGGCTCGACAGGGGATAGCAATCAGCCCCAGCATTTT. Full variable domain (remainder filled in from reference TRBV19 and TRBJ1-5): DGGITQSPKYLFRKEGQNVTLSCEQNLNHDAMYWYRQDPGQGLRLIYYSQIVNDFQKGDIAEGYSVSREKKESFPLTVTSAQKNPTAFYLCASSTVGSTGDSNQPQHFGDGTRLSIL.

This chain uses TRBV6-6 with TRBJ1-3; tentative D call: TRBD1 (6 bases). The CDR3 spans 15 residues. V was shortened by 6 bases and J by 3 bases, with 15 bases between the two germline ends. CDR1 and CDR2 (germline): MNHNY, SVGAGI (reference sequence). The CDR3 here is CASSSVQGDGNTIYF. CDR3 in DNA: TGTGCCAGCAGCTCCGTACAGGGCGATGGAAACACCATATATTTT.

This chain uses TRBV18 with TRBJ1-6, with TRBD1 identical over 8 bases. V shed 6 bases and J 10 bases; nucleotides not matched to a gene: 8. Germline CDR1 reads KGHSH; CDR2 reads LQKENI. The CDR3 consists of 14 residues. CDR3: CASSETGEGSPLHF. CDR3 nucleotide sequence: TGTGCCAGCTCCGAGACAGGGGAAGGGTCACCCCTCCACTTT.

This clone was seen a few times. This sequence joins TRBV9 and TRBJ2-1; 9 positions agree with TRBD1. The CDR3 has 15 residues. Germline CDR1 and CDR2: SGDLS and YYNGEE. Germline trimming cut 0 bases from V and 7 bases from J; bases unmatched to any gene: 5. CDR3 in DNA: TGTGCCAGCAGCGTAGAGGGACAGGGAATGAATGAGCAGTTCTTC. This encodes CASSVEGQGMNEQFF.

The CDR3 DNA reads as TGTGCCAGCAGTTCGACAGGTCATCAGCCCCAGCATTTT. Amino acids: CASSSTGHQPQHF. The chain joins TRBV27 to TRBJ1-5; D is perhaps TRBD1 (6 bases). Germline values: CDR1 MNHEY, CDR2 SMNVEV (reference sequence). Trimming removed 4 bases from V and 5 bases from J, with 9 bases in between. CDR3 length: 13 amino acids.

The chain carries TRBV3-1 (or the pseudogene TRBV3-2) and TRBJ2-1, with unresolved D. V was pared by 2 bases and J by 10 bases, with 9 bases between. The CDR3 is made up of 12 amino acids. Looked up from germline, CDR1 is LGHDT and CDR2 is YNNKEL (reference sequence). The CDR3 nucleotides are TGTGCCAGCAGCCAACTCGGGCAGGAGCAGTTCTTC. Its protein is CASSQLGQEQFF.

This clone was seen once. The rearrangement uses TRBV3-1 (or the pseudogene TRBV3-2) and TRBJ1-6; D is ambiguous. Trimming removed 4 bases from V and 8 bases from J, with 12 bases in between. The germline CDR1 and CDR2 sequences are LGHDT and YNNKEL (reference sequence). The CDR3 has 14 residues. CDR3: CASSLMPPHSPLHF. CDR3 coding DNA: TGTGCCAGCAGCCTTATGCCCCCCCATTCACCCCTCCACTTT.

A single count supports this clone. The rearrangement uses TRBV13 and TRBJ2-1; TRBD2 agrees at 9 bases. Unmatched junction bases numbered 11, after V lost 5 bases and J lost 6 bases. CDR3 length: 16 amino acids. Germline assignment: CDR1 PRHDT and CDR2 FYEKMQ (reference sequence). The CDR3 bases are TGTGCCAGCAGCCCACGTGAGGGGCGGGGGGGCAATGAGCAGTTCTTC. Translated: CASSPREGRGGNEQFF.

The chain couples TRBV7-3 to TRBJ2-1; D is uncertain. This CDR3 is 14 amino acids long. With 1 base removed from V and 6 bases from J, the gap between germline ends came to 10 bases. Germline V gene sequence: CDR1 SGHTA, CDR2 FQGTGA. The CDR3: CASSLITLPNEQFF. The CDR3 DNA reads as TGTGCCAGCAGCTTAATTACCCTCCCCAATGAGCAGTTCTTC.

The rearrangement links TRBV5-5 to TRBJ1-2; D might be TRBD1 (6 bases). The germline gives CDR1 SGHKS, CDR2 YYEKEE (reference sequence). The CDR3 has 15 amino acids. The V gene lost 1 base and the J gene lost 5 bases, with 15 bases spanning the gap. This CDR3 reads CASSLSRDKTYGYTF. CDR3 nucleotide sequence: TGTGCCAGCAGCTTGAGCCGGGACAAGACGTATGGCTACACCTTC. The whole variable domain, remainder taken from reference TRBV5-5 and TRBJ1-2, is DAGVTQSPTHLIKTRGQQVTLRCSPISGHKSVSWYQQVLGQGPQFIFQYYEKEERGRGNFPDRFSARQFPNYSSELNVNALLLGDSALYLCASSLSRDKTYGYTFGSGTRLTVV.

The genes are TRBV30 and TRBJ1-1, with D uncertain. With 1 base removed from V and 6 bases from J, the gap between germline ends came to 12 bases. The CDR3 sequence is 13 residues long. The germline gives CDR1 GTSNPN, CDR2 SVGIG (reference sequence). The CDR3 sequence: CAWSAAHQAEAFF. The DNA for the CDR3 is TGTGCCTGGAGTGCGGCGCACCAAGCTGAAGCTTTCTTT.

The CDR3 DNA is TGTGCCAGTAGTATGTCCCCAGCAAGGGGCAATCAGCCCCAGCATTTT. This codes for CASSMSPARGNQPQHF. This chain joins TRBV19 and TRBJ1-5; D gene unclear. Trimming removed 3 bases at V and 2 bases at J, with 14 bases between. The length of the CDR3 is 16 residues. CDR1 is LNHDA and CDR2 is SQIVND in the germline V gene (reference sequence).

This rearrangement joins TRBV5-4 to TRBJ2-7; 9 nucleotides match TRBD1. The CDR3 extends over 15 amino acids. Germline-derived CDR1 and CDR2 are SGHNT and YYREEE (reference sequence). With V trimmed by 4 bases and J by 7 bases, 12 bases remained unmatched. The CDR3, as DNA: TGTGCCAGCAGCATAAACCGGGACAGGGTTCAGGAGCAGTACTTC. It codes for CASSINRDRVQEQYF.

V and J are TRBV7-2 and TRBJ2-7; 10 nucleotides agree with TRBD1. Germline trimming cut 8 bases from V and 4 bases from J; bases unmatched to any gene: 2. CDR3 length: 12 residues. Per germline, CDR1 SGHTA and CDR2 FQGNSA. CDR3 DNA: TGTGCCAGCCGACAGGGGGCGTACGAGCAGTACTTC. Translated, it gives CASRQGAYEQYF.

The rearrangement uses TRBV27 and TRBJ2-3, with 11 bases identical to TRBD2. There are 16 residues in the CDR3. Per the germline V gene, CDR1 is MNHEY and CDR2 is SMNVEV (reference sequence). The junction had 10 bases not matched to a gene; V was cut back by 11 bases and J by 0 bases. CDR3 sequence (DNA): TGTGCCGCAAGGCTAGCGGGGGGTTCAAGCACAGATACGCAGTATTTT. Amino acid sequence: CAARLAGGSSTDTQYF.